Each of the 2 T cell receptor beta chains below was sequenced from the same sample in a study of CD8+CD57+ T cells in acquired aplastic anemia. Sequenced patients had shown CD8+CD57+ cell expansion by flow cytometry. Genomic DNA, serving as template, underwent TCR beta VDJ and CDR3 profiling. TCRdb re-analysed the reads in MiXCR, keeping a single row per CDR3 protein. The sample consists of roughly 190,000 distinct CDR3 sequences, 40% to 55% of them appearing once. The specimen sequenced was sorted CD4+, CD8+, or CD8+CD57+ T cells (not recorded which) from PBMCs. Receptors originate from a human donor with aplastic anemia.

This clonotype was picked up one time. A junction boundary mismatches the germline segment, possibly from a read error. The V call is TRBV6-2 or TRBV6-3, the J call TRBJ2-2; 10 bases map to TRBD2. Germline CDR1 and CDR2: MNHEY and SVGEGT. The CDR3 spans 15 residues. The CDR3 here is CASSFSTSGPAELSF. CDR3 coding DNA: TGTGCCAGCAGTTTCTCGACTAGCGGGCCCGCGGAGCTGTCTTTT.

The chain is built from TRBV19 and TRBJ2-7; D call uncertain. This CDR3 contains 14 residues. Germline CDR1 LNHDA, CDR2 SQIVND (reference sequence). V lost 5 bases and J 0 bases, leaving 11 bases between the germline ends. The CDR3 is CASSAPPCSYEQYF. The CDR3 coding sequence is TGTGCCAGTAGTGCACCTCCGTGCTCCTACGAGCAGTACTTC.